This T cell receptor beta chain was recorded in a study of blood T cell repertoires in COVID-19. Looking at the study overall: COVID-19 samples from acute and convalescent phases originated in the United States, Italy and Spain. T cells, B-cell-depleted T cells, or PBMCs provided the cDNA or gDNA that served as material.

Assay: immunoSEQ multiplex PCR; the TCRdb copy retains only in-frame clones and omits some. The sample holds 95,000 to 150,000 clones; 70% to 90% are singletons and the top ten take about 8%. This CDR3 has 13 amino acids. Trimming at V came to 7 bases and at J to 5 bases, leaving 4 bases not matched to a gene. Germline V gene sequence: CDR1 SNHLY, CDR2 FYNNEI. The source is a man between 50 and 59 years old with acute or convalescent COVID-19. Sample: peripheral blood. The chain recombines TRBV2 with TRBJ1-5, with 8 bases aligning to TRBD1. The CDR3 region has the DNA TGTGCCAGCATAGCGGACAGGGATCAGCCCCAGCATTTT. Encoded protein: CASIADRDQPQHF.